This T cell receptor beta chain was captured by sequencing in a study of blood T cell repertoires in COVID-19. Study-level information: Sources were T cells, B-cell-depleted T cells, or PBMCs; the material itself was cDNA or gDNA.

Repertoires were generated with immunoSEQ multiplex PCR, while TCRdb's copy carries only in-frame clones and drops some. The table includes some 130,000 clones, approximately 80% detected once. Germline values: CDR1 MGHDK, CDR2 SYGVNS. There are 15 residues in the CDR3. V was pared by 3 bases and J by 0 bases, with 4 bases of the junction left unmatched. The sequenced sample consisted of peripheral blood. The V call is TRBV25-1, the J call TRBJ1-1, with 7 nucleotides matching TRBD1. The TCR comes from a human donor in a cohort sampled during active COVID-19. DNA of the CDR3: TGTGCCAGCAGTGATACGGGACAGTTGAACACTGAAGCTTTCTTT. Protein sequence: CASSDTGQLNTEAFF.